A single TCR beta chain is shown here with its context. The data stem from a study of blood T cell repertoires in COVID-19. Study-wide context: COVID-19 samples, acute and convalescent, were from the United States, Italy and Spain.

Using immunoSEQ multiplex PCR, the repertoire was profiled, and TCRdb retains in-frame clones only, with some absent. Of 120,000 to 150,000 clones listed, around 80% are singletons. The CDR3 consists of 14 residues. With 8 bases removed from V and 0 bases from J, the gap between germline ends came to 13 bases. Germline CDR1 reads SNHLY; CDR2 reads FYNNEI. This chain connects TRBV2 to TRBJ1-2, with TRBD1 as a possible D gene (6 bases). Source material: peripheral blood. The clonotype originates from a human donor in a cohort sampled during active COVID-19. The CDR3 region has the DNA TGTGCCAGCGGAGGACAGTTAGCTAACTATGGCTACACCTTC. Encoded protein: CASGGQLANYGYTF. The complete variable domain, with remaining parts taken from reference TRBV2 and TRBJ1-2, reads EPEVTQTPSHQVTQMGQEVILRCVPISNHLYFYWYRQILGQKVEFLVSFYNNEISEKSEIFDDQFSVERPDGSNFTLKIRSTKLEDSAMYFCASGGQLANYGYTFGSGTRLTVV.